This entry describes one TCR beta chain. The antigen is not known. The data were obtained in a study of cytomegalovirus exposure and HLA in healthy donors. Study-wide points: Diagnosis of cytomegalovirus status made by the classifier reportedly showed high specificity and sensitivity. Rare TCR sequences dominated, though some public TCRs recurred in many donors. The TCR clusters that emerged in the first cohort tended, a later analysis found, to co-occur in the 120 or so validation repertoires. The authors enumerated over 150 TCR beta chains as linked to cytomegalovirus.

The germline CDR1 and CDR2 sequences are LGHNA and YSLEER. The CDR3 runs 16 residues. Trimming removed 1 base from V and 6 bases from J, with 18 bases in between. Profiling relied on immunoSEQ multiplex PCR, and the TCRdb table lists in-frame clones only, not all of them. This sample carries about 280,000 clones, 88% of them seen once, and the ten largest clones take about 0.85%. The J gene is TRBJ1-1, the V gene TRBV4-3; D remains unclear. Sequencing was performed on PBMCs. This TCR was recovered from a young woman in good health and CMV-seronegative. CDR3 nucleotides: TGCGCCAGCAGCCAAGTGGTGTCTCTTGAGGTCGCTGAAGCTTTCTTT. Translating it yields CASSQVVSLEVAEAFF.